The 21 T cell receptor beta chains below come from one sample, sequenced in a study of cytotoxic CD8 clonotypes in ibrutinib-treated CLL. Data came from immunoSEQ multiplex PCR; TCRdb stores just in-frame clones and leaves some out. The table includes about 120,000 clones, about 58% detected once. The material was PBMCs, obtained after 24 months of ibrutinib treatment. These receptor sequences come from a human donor with chronic lymphocytic leukemia.

The chain employs TRBV21-1 and TRBJ2-3. TRBV21-1 is noted as a pseudogene. The CDR3 covers 14 residues. The CDR3 coding sequence is TGTGCCAGCAGCAAAGCGCTCCGCACAGATACGCAGTATTTT. Translating gives CASSKALRTDTQYF.

V is TRBV7-2 and J is TRBJ2-5, with unresolved D. The CDR3 has 15 residues. Germline lookup yields CDR1 SGHTA and CDR2 FQGNSA. V lost 3 bases to trimming and J lost 3 bases, with 14 bases between them. Here the CDR3 DNA reads TGTGCCAGCAGCTTGTCGACTGGACCGGAAGAGACCCAGTACTTC. As protein: CASSLSTGPEETQYF. Combining the CDR3 with reference TRBV7-2 and TRBJ2-5 gives the whole variable domain GAGVSQSPSNKVTEKGKDVELRCDPISGHTALYWYRQSLGQGLEFLIYFQGNSAPDKSGLPSDRFSAERTGGSVSTLTIQRTQQEDSAVYLCASSLSTGPEETQYFGPGTRLLVL.

The chain links TRBV2 to TRBJ1-6; 7 bases are shared with TRBD1. The CDR3 runs 13 residues. Trimming cost V 5 bases and J 10 bases; bases outside gene matches: 5. In germline, CDR1 is SNHLY, CDR2 FYNNEI. CDR3 sequence (DNA): TGTGCCAGCAGTCCAGGGGGACCCTCACCCCTCCACTTT. Residues: CASSPGGPSPLHF.

Only a few counts were recorded for this clone. The chain carries TRBV11-2 and TRBJ2-7; tentatively, D is TRBD1 or TRBD2 (6 bases each). Per the germline V gene, CDR1 is SGHAT and CDR2 is FQNNGV. Trimming stripped 4 bases from V and 2 bases from J, with 21 bases between. This CDR3 has 17 amino acids. Here the CDR3 reads CASSSREPGGATYEQYF. For the CDR3, the DNA is TGTGCCAGCAGCTCCAGAGAGCCCGGGGGCGCGACCTACGAGCAGTACTTC.

CDR3 in amino acids: CASSYRPGGYTF. The CDR3 nucleotides are TGTGCCAGCAGTTACCGTCCGGGGGGCTACACCTTC. The rearrangement joins TRBV6-5 to TRBJ1-2; D unresolved. The V end lost 2 bases, the J end lost 8 bases, and 9 bases lay between the germline ends. The CDR3 is 12 amino acids. Germline V gene lookup returns CDR1 MNHEY and CDR2 SVGAGI.

This rearrangement joins TRBV6-4 to TRBJ1-6; D not certain. Trimming took 6 bases from V and 7 from J, leaving 10 bases between them. The CDR3 has 13 residues. The germline gives CDR1 MRHNA, CDR2 SNTAGT. DNA for the CDR3: TGTGCCAGCAGCCCCACGACCAATTCACCCCTCCACTTT. Translation gives CASSPTTNSPLHF.

The genes are TRBV5-1 and TRBJ1-5, with D possibly TRBD1 on 6 matching bases. The germline V gene has CDR1 SGHRS and CDR2 YFSETQ. Trimming pared 4 bases from V and 7 bases from J, leaving 15 bases between. This CDR3 is built from 14 residues. The CDR3 spells CASSLTGSGQPQHF. The CDR3 DNA reads as TGCGCCAGCAGCCTTACAGGGAGTGGGCAGCCCCAGCATTTT.

This clone occurred a few times. The CDR3 sequence: CASSSETFSYEQYF. DNA of the CDR3: TGTGCCAGCAGCTCAGAGACATTCTCCTACGAGCAGTACTTC. The rearrangement uses TRBV7-8 and TRBJ2-7; D not resolved. V gave up 4 bases and J gave up 0 bases, with 10 bases separating them. This CDR3 region has 14 residues. Germline loops: CDR1 SGHVS, CDR2 FQNEAQ. Combining the CDR3 with reference TRBV7-8 and TRBJ2-7 gives the whole variable domain GAGVSQSPRYKVAKRGQDVALRCDPISGHVSLFWYQQALGQGPEFLTYFQNEAQLDKSGLPSDRFFAERPEGSVSTLKIQRTQQEDSAVYLCASSSETFSYEQYFGPGTRLTVT.

The chain recombines TRBV7-2 with TRBJ1-4, with D possibly matching TRBD1 (6 bases). This CDR3 comprises 15 residues. V was shortened by 4 bases and J by 2 bases, with 11 bases between the two germline ends. Germline CDR1 SGHTA, CDR2 FQGNSA. DNA for the CDR3: TGTGCCAGCAGCTCAACAGGGCCGACTAATGAAAAACTGTTTTTT. As protein: CASSSTGPTNEKLFF.

The rearrangement uses TRBV30 and TRBJ1-4; D gene unclear. CDR1 is GTSNPN, CDR2 SVGIG, per germline (reference sequence). The CDR3 totals 13 residues. Trimming took off 1 base at V and 3 bases at J, with 6 bases between the two ends. The CDR3 nucleotides are TGTGCCTGGAGTGATTTACCTAATGAAAAACTGTTTTTT. Translation: CAWSDLPNEKLFF.

This sequence joins TRBV7-6 and TRBJ1-1; D is undetermined. The CDR3 length is 15 residues. The germline gives CDR1 SGHVS, CDR2 FNYEAQ. V was cut by 1 base and J by 1 base, with 10 bases left in between. The CDR3 nucleotides read TGTGCCAGCAGCTTAGAGGCTTACCCGAACACTGAAGCTTTCTTT. It translates to CASSLEAYPNTEAFF.

The rearrangement uses TRBV9 and TRBJ2-5; 9 bases line up with TRBD1. Germline V gives CDR1 SGDLS, CDR2 YYNGEE. CDR3 length equals 14 residues. V lost 4 bases to trimming and J lost 6 bases; unmatched junction nucleotides: 7. In DNA, the CDR3 is TGTGCCAGCAGCCAAGCACAGGGGGCGAAGACCCAGTACTTC. Amino acids: CASSQAQGAKTQYF.

In this sample, this clone turned up a few times. The chain links TRBV7-2 to TRBJ1-5; TRBD1 matches 7 bases. The CDR3 contains 15 residues. The J segment lost 2 bases and the V segment lost 5 bases, leaving 6 bases of the junction unmatched. The germline CDR1 and CDR2 sequences are SGHTA and FQGNSA. CDR3 amino acids: CASSPTGMGNQPQHF. DNA of the CDR3: TGTGCCAGCAGCCCGACAGGGATGGGCAATCAGCCCCAGCATTTT.

The chain carries TRBV30 and TRBJ2-2; maybe TRBD1 (5 bases). Per germline, CDR1 GTSNPN and CDR2 SVGIG (reference sequence). The V end lost 4 bases, the J end lost 0 bases, and 12 bases lay between the germline ends. The CDR3 spans 15 residues. In nucleotides, the CDR3 is TGTGCCTGGAAGACAGACCCTTCGAACACCGGGGAGCTGTTTTTT. Translation gives CAWKTDPSNTGELFF.

The chain joins TRBV29-1 to TRBJ2-7, with a weak D call TRBD1 (6 bases). Germline V gene sequence: CDR1 SQVTM, CDR2 ANQGSEA. Trimming pared 4 bases from V and 1 base from J, leaving 14 bases between. The CDR3 sequence is 14 residues long. CDR3 protein: CSVVSGVISYEQYF. CDR3 sequence (DNA): TGCAGCGTTGTGTCAGGGGTGATTTCCTACGAGCAGTACTTC.

The chain joins TRBV7-9 to TRBJ2-7, with D unclear. Germline CDR1 reads SEHNR; CDR2 reads FQNEAQ (reference sequence). Trimming cost V 5 bases and J 1 base, with 15 bases left between them. The CDR3 is made up of 15 amino acids. In nucleotides, the CDR3 is TGTGCCAGCAGCCCCCCAGAAAGCATGTCCTACGAGCAGTACTTC. Translating gives CASSPPESMSYEQYF. Combining the CDR3 with reference TRBV7-9 and TRBJ2-7 gives the whole variable domain DTGVSQNPRHKITKRGQNVTFRCDPISEHNRLYWYRQTLGQGPEFLTYFQNEAQLEKSRLLSDRFSAERPKGSFSTLEIQRTEQGDSAMYLCASSPPESMSYEQYFGPGTRLTVT.

The chain carries TRBV30 and TRBJ2-2; TRBD1 matches at 7 bases. V lost 3 bases, J lost 5 bases, and 0 bases stayed unmatched. Germline CDR1 is GTSNPN and CDR2 is SVGIG (reference sequence). CDR3 length equals 12 residues. The CDR3 sequence: CAWRQGTGELFF. The CDR3 DNA reads as TGTGCCTGGAGACAGGGGACCGGGGAGCTGTTTTTT.

This clone was detected ten times or more. No DNA is shown, since the ends of the CDR3 on it are uncertain; the CDR3 is the one TCRdb lists. J is TRBJ2-7 and V is TRBV27; the table names TRBD1, a call not compared with the DNA. CDR1 is MNHEY, CDR2 SMNVEV, per germline (reference sequence). The CDR3 adds up to 14 amino acids, both ends counted. This chain's CDR3 is CASSSGQGPYEQYF.

In its sample, this clone was seen a few times. The chain has TRBV4-1 and TRBJ1-5; D might be TRBD1 (5 bases). Germline V gives CDR1 MGHRA, CDR2 YSYEKL. Trimming took off 0 bases at V and 3 bases at J, with 9 bases between the two ends. CDR3 length: 15 residues. CDR3 nucleotide sequence: TGCGCCAGCAGCCAAGAGGGGACGGTCAATCAGCCCCAGCATTTT. Protein sequence: CASSQEGTVNQPQHF.

This clone was seen more than once but under ten times. The chain employs TRBV5-6 and TRBJ1-6, with a tentative D call TRBD1 (5 bases). The V end was cut by 1 base, the J end by 7 bases, with 15 bases between. This CDR3 has 16 amino acids. Germline lookup yields CDR1 SGHDT and CDR2 YYEEEE. This chain's CDR3 is CASSLYRGSGNSPLHF. The CDR3 coding sequence is TGTGCCAGCAGCTTGTACCGGGGCAGCGGGAATTCACCCCTCCACTTT.

A few counts support this clone. V usage is TRBV18 and J usage is TRBJ2-3; 12 bases are shared with TRBD2. Germline CDR1 is KGHSH and CDR2 is LQKENI. J lost 5 bases, V lost 3 bases, and 3 bases had no gene match. This CDR3 has 15 residues. In DNA form, the CDR3 reads TGTGCCAGCTCACCCCTAGCGGGGGGGCGAGATACGCAGTATTTT. This gives the protein CASSPLAGGRDTQYF.